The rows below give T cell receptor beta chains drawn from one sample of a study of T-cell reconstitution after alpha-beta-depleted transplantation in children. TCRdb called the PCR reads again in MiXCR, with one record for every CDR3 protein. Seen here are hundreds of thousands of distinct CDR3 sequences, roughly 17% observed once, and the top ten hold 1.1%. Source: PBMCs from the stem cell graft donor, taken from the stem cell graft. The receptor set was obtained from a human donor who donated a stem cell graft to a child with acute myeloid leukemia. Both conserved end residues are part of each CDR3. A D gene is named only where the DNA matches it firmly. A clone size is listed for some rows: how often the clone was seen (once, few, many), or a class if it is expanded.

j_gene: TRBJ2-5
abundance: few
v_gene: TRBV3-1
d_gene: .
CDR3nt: TGTGCCAGCAGCCAAAGGGGGGGTGAAGAGACCCAGTACTTC
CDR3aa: CASSQRGGEETQYF

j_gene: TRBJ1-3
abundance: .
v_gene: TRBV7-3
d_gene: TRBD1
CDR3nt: TGTGCCAGCAGCTTAAATCCAGGGGGTAGTGGAAACACCATATATTTT
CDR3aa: CASSLNPGGSGNTIYF

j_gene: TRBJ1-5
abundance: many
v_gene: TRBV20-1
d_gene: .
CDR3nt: TGCAGTGCTAGCGGCGGTTATAGCAATCAGCCCCAGCATTTT
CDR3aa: CSASGGYSNQPQHF

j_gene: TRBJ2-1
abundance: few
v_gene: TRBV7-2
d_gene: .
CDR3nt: TGTGCCAGCAGCCCCCTAGGGGGAGGGGCCTACAATGAGCAGTTCTTC
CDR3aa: CASSPLGGGAYNEQFF

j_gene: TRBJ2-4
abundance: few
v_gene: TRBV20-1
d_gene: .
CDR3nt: TGCAGTGCTGAGGGGCAGCCAGTAGCCAAAAACATTCAGTACTTC
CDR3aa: CSAEGQPVAKNIQYF

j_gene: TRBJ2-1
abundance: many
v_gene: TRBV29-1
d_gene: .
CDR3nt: TGCAGCTGTGATGGGGGAAGCTCCTACAATGAGCAGTTCTTC
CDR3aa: CSCDGGSSYNEQFF

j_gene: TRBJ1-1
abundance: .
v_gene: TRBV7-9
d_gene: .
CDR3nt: TGTGCCAGCAGCCAGGTGGGGGGCCCTGAAGCTTTCTTT
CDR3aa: CASSQVGGPEAFF

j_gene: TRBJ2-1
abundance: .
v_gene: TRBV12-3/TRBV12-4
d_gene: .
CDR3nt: TGTGCCAGCAGTTTGGAACCCCCTCCATATTACAATGAGCAGTTCTTC
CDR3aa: CASSLEPPPYYNEQFF

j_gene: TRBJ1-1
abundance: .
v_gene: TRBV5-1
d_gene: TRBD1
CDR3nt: TGCGCCAGCAACCCAGGGGGGGGGAACACTGAAGCTTTCTTT
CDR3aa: CASNPGGGNTEAFF

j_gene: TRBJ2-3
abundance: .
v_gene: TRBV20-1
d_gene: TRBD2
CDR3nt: TGCAGTTGTACGGGGGGAGTCACAGATACGCAGTATTTT
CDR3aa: CSCTGGVTDTQYF

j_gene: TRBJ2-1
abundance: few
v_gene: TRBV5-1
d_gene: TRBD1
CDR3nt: TGCGCCAGCACTGGCCAGGGGGCGCCTAGCTCCTACAATGAGCAGTTCTTC
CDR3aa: CASTGQGAPSSYNEQFF

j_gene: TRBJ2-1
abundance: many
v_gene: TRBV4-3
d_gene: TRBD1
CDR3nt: TGCGCCAGCAGCCACACACCACAGGGGAATGAGCAGTTCTTC
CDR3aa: CASSHTPQGNEQFF

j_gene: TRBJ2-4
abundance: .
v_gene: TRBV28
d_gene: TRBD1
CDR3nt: TGTGCCAGCAGTAGGCAGACAGGGCTGGACATTCAGTACTTC
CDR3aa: CASSRQTGLDIQYF

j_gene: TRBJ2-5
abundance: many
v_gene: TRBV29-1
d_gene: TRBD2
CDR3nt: TGCAGCGTTCGAACTAGCGGGGAGGAGACCCAGTACTTC
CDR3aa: CSVRTSGEETQYF

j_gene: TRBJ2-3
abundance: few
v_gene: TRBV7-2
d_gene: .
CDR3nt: TGTGCCAGCAGCTTAACCCTCCCGGGTCCGATGGATACGCAGTATTTT
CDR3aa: CASSLTLPGPMDTQYF

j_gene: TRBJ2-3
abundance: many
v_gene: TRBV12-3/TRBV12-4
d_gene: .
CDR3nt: TGTGCCAGCAAGGGGGAGGGAGATACGCAGTATTTT
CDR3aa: CASKGEGDTQYF

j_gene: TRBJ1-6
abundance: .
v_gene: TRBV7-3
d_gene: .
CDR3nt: TGTGCCAGCAGCTTAAATCCACGAAATTCACCCCTCCACTTT
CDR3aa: CASSLNPRNSPLHF

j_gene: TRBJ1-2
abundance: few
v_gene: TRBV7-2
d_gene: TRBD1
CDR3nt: TGTGCCAGCAGCCATTCCAGGGGGAGGCTTAACTATGGCTACACCTTC
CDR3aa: CASSHSRGRLNYGYTF

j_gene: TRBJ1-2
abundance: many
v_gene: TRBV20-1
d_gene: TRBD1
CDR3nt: TGCAGTGCCTTGAGACAGGGGATTCATGGCTACACCTTC
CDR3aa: CSALRQGIHGYTF

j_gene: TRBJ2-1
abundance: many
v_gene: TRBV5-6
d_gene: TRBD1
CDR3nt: TGTGCCAGCAGCCGACGGGACAGGTGGTTAGGCCAGTTCTTC
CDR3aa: CASSRRDRWLGQFF

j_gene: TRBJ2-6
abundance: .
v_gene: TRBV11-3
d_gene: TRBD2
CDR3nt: TGTGCCAGCAGCTTCCGGGGGGTACAGAGCTCTGGGGCCAACGTCCTGACTTTC
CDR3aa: CASSFRGVQSSGANVLTF

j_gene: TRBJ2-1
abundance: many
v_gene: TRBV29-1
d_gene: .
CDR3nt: TGCAGCGTTGAGACAGACAGTACTCTTTACAATGAGCAGTTCTTC
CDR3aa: CSVETDSTLYNEQFF

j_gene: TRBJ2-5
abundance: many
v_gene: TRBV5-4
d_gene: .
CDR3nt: TGTGCCAGCAGCTTGGGTAGCGTCCAAGAGACCCAGTACTTC
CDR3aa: CASSLGSVQETQYF

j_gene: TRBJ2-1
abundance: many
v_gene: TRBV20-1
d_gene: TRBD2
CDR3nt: TGCAGTGCTAGAGATACCCTAGCGGGAGGGAATGAGCAGTTCTTC
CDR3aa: CSARDTLAGGNEQFF

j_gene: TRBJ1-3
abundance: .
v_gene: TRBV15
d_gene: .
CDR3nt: TGTGCCACCAGCAGAGGAGGGAACCAAAACACCATATATTTT
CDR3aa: CATSRGGNQNTIYF

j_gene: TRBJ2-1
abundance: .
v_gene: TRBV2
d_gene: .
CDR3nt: TGTGCCAGCAGCGAAGACAGCCTCTCCTACAATGAGCAGTTCTTC
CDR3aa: CASSEDSLSYNEQFF

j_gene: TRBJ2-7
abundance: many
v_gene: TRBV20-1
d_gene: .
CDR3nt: TGCAGTGCTAGGGGTGGGGCCTCCGGGGAGCAGTACTTC
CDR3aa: CSARGGASGEQYF

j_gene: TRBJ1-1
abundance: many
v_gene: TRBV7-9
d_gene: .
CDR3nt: TGTGCCAGCAGCCTCAAAGTCGAAGCTTTCTTT
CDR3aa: CASSLKVEAFF

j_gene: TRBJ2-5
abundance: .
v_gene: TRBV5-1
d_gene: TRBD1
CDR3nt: TGCGCCAGCAGCTTGCAGGGGGCGTACCAAGAGACCCAGTACTTC
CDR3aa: CASSLQGAYQETQYF

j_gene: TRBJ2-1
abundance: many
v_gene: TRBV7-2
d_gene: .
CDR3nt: TGTGCCAGCAGCTTTGACTCGAAAAGGGAGCAGTTCTTC
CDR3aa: CASSFDSKREQFF

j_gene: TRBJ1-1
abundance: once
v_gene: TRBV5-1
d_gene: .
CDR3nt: TGCGCCAGCAGCGGTACAGGGCGCCCTGACGCTGAAGCTTTCTTT
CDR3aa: CASSGTGRPDAEAFF

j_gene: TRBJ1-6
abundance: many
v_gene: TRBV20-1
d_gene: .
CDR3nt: TGCAGTGCTTCAGGGTCACACTCCTATAATTCACCCCTCCACTTT
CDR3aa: CSASGSHSYNSPLHF

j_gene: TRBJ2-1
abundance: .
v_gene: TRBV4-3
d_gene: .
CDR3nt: TGCGCCAGCAGCCAAGCACTAGGGGATTACAATGAGCAGTTCTTC
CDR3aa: CASSQALGDYNEQFF